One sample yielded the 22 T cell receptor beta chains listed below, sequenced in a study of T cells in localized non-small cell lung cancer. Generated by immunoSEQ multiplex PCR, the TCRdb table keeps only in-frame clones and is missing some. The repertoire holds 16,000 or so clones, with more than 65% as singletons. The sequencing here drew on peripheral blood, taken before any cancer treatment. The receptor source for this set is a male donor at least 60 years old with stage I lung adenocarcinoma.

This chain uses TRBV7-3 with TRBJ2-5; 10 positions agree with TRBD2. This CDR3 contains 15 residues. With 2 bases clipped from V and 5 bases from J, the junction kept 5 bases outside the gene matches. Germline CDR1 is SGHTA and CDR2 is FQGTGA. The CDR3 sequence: CASSLGLAGVETQYF. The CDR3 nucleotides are TGTGCCAGCAGCTTAGGTCTAGCGGGAGTTGAGACCCAGTACTTC. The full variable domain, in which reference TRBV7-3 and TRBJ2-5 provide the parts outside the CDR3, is GAGVSQTPSNKVTEKGKYVELRCDPISGHTALYWYRQSLGQGPEFLIYFQGTGAADDSGLPNDRFFAVRPEGSVSTLKIQRTERGDSAVYLCASSLGLAGVETQYFGPGTRLLVL.

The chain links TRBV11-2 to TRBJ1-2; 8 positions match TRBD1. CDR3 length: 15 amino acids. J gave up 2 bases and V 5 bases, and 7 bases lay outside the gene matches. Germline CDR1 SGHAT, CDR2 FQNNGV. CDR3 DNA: TGTGCCAGCAGCGCAAGGACAGGGTGGAACTATGGCTACACCTTC. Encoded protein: CASSARTGWNYGYTF.

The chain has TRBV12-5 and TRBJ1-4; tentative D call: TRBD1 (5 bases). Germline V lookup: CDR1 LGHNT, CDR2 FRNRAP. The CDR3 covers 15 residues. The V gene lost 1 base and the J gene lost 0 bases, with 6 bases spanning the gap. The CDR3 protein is CASGLATATNEKLFF. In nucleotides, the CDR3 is TGTGCTAGTGGTTTGGCGACAGCAACTAATGAAAAACTGTTTTTT.

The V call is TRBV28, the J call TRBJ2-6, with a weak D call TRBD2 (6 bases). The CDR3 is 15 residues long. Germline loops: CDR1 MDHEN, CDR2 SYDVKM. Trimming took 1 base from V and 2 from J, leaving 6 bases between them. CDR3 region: CASSLSGAGANVLTF. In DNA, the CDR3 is TGTGCCAGCAGTTTATCGGGGGCTGGGGCCAACGTCCTGACTTTC.

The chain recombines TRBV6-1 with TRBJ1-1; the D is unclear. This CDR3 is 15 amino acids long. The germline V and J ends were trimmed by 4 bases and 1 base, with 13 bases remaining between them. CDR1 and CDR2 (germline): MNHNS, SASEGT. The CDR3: CASSAGPTGNTEAFF. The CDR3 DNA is TGTGCCAGCAGTGCCGGTCCGACGGGGAACACTGAAGCTTTCTTT.

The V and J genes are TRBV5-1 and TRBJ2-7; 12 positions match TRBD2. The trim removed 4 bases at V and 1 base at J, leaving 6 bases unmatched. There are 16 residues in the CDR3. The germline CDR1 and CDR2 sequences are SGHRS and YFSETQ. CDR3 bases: TGCGCCAGCAGCCGTACTAGCGGGAGGAGGTCCTACGAGCAGTACTTC. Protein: CASSRTSGRRSYEQYF.

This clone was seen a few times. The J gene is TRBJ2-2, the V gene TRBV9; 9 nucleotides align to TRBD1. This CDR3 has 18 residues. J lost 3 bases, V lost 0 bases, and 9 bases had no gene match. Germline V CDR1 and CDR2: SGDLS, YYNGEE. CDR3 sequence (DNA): TGTGCCAGCAGCGTAGGTTTGAGGACAGGGGCCGACACCGGGGAGCTGTTTTTT. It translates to CASSVGLRTGADTGELFF.

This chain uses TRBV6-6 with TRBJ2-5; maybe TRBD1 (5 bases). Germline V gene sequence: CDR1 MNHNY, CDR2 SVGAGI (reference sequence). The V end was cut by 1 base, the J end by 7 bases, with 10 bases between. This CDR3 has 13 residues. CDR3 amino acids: CASSYFRAGTQYF. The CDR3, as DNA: TGTGCCAGCAGTTACTTCAGGGCCGGGACCCAGTACTTC.

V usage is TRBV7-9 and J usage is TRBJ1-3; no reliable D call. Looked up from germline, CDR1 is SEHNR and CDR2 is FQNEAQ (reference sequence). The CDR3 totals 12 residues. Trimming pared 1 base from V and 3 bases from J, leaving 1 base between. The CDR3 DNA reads TGTGCCAGCAGCTTAGATGGAAACACCATATATTTT. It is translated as CASSLDGNTIYF. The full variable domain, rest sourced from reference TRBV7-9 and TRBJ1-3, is DTGVSQNPRHKITKRGQNVTFRCDPISEHNRLYWYRQTLGQGPEFLTYFQNEAQLEKSRLLSDRFSAERPKGSFSTLEIQRTEQGDSAMYLCASSLDGNTIYFGEGSWLTVV.

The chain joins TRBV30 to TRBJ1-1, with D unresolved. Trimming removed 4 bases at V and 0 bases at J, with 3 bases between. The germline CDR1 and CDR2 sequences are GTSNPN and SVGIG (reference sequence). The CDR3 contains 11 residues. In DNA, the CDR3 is TGTGCCTGGATAATGAACACTGAAGCTTTCTTT. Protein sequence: CAWIMNTEAFF. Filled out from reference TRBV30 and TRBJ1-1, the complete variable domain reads SQTIHQWPATLVQPVGSPLSLECTVEGTSNPNLYWYRQAAGRGLQLLFYSVGIGQISSEVPQNLSASRPQDRQFILSSKKLLLSDSGFYLCAWIMNTEAFFGQGTRLTVV.

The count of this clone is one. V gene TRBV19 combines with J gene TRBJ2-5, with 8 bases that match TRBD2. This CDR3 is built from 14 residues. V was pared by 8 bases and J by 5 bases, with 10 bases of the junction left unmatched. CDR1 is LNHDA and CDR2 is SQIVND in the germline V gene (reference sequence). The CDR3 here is CASGSGSLAETQYF. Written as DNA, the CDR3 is TGTGCCAGTGGAAGCGGGAGCCTCGCGGAGACCCAGTACTTC.

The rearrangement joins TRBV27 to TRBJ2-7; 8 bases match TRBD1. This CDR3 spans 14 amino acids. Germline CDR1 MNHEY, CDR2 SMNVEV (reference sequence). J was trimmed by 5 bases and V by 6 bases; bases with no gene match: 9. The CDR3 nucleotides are TGTGCCAGCAGGAGGCGACAGGGACAGGACGAGCAGTACTTC. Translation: CASRRRQGQDEQYF.

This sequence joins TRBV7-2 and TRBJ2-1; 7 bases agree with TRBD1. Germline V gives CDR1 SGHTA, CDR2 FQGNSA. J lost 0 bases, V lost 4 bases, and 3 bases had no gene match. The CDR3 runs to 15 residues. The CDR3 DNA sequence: TGTGCCAGCAGCTCAGGACAGGTCTCCTACAATGAGCAGTTCTTC. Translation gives CASSSGQVSYNEQFF.

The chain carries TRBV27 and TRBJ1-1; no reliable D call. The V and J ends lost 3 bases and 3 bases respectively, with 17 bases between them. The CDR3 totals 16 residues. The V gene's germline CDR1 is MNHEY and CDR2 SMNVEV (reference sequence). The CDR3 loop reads CASSFCWSQDDTEAFF. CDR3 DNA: TGTGCCAGCAGTTTTTGTTGGTCTCAGGACGACACTGAAGCTTTCTTT.

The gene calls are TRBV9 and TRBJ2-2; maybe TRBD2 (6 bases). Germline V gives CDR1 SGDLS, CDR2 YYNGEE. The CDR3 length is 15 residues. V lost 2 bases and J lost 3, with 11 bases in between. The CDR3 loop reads CASSVLVADTGELFF. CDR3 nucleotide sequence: TGTGCCAGCAGCGTGTTAGTAGCGGACACCGGGGAGCTGTTTTTT.

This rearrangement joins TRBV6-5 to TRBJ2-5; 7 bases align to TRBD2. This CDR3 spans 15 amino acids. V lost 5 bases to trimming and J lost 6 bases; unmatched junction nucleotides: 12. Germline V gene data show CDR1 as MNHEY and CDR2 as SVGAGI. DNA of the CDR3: TGTGCCAGCAGTCCTCAGGGCGGGGGTAGGCAGACCCAGTACTTC. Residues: CASSPQGGGRQTQYF.

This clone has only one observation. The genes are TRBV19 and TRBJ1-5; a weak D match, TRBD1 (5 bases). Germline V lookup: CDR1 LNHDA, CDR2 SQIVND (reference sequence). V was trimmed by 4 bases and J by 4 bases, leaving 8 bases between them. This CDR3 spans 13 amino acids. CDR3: CASSTGRNQPQHF. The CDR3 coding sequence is TGTGCCAGTAGTACAGGGCGGAATCAGCCCCAGCATTTT.

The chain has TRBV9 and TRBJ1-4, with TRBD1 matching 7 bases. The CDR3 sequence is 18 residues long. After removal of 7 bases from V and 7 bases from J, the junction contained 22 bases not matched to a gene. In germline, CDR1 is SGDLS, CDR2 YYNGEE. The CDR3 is CASERRSRGQGVGEKLFF. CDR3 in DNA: TGTGCCAGCGAGCGCCGAAGTAGGGGGCAGGGGGTGGGTGAAAAACTGTTTTTT.

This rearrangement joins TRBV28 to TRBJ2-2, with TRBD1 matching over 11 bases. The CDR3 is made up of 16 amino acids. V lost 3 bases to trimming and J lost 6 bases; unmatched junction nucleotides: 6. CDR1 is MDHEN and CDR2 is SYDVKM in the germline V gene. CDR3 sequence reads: CASSLGPGQGAGELFF. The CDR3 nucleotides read TGTGCCAGCAGTTTGGGACCGGGACAGGGGGCCGGGGAGCTGTTTTTT.

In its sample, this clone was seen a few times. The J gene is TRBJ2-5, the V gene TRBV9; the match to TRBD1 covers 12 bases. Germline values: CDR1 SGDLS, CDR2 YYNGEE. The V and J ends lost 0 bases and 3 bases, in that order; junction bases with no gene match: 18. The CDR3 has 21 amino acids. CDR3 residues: CASSVVLLGTGGAGGEETQYF. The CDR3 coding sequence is TGTGCCAGCAGCGTAGTCCTTCTCGGGACAGGGGGCGCGGGAGGGGAAGAGACCCAGTACTTC.

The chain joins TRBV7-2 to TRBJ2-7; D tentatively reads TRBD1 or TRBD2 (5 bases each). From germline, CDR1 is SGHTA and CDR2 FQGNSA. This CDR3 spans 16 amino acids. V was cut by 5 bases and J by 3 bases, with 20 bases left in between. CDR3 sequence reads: CASSIASGGVNYEQYF. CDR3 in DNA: TGTGCCAGCAGCATCGCCTCTGGGGGAGTGAACTACGAGCAGTACTTC.

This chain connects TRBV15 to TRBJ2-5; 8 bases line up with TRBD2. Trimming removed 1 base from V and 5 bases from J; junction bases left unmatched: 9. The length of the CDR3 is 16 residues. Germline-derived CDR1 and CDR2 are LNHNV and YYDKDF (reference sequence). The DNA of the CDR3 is TGTGCCACCAGCAGAGCAGTAGCGGGAAGGAGTGAGACCCAGTACTTC. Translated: CATSRAVAGRSETQYF.